The sequence of this TCR beta chain was determined in a study of T cell clonotyping in hematopoietic cell transplantation (dated by TCRdb to the early 2020s). Regarding the complete study: Recipient samples taken before transplant were obtained following cytoreduction. In the study, more than 130 blood samples were gathered from roughly 33 consecutive transplant recipients and their related donors. Patients were recruited between September 2015 and 2017 and followed until late 2020 or death.

This specimen's time point label, interpreted: recipient sample about 28 days before transplant, after cytoreduction. Blood from recipients was drawn about 28 days before transplant and again at days 30, 100 and 180 after transplant. Nuclei Lysis Solution was used to extract genomic DNA from fresh or cryopreserved unfractionated peripheral blood mononuclear cells. CDR1 and CDR2 are drawn from the germline V gene: ENHRY, SYGVKD. The CDR3 sequence holds 14 residues, the cysteine and phenylalanine included. Only the CDR3 DNA stays, 42 bases, in frame from base 1. V has 2 bases trimmed and J has 5 bases trimmed; junction bases matching no gene number 2. With the immunoSEQ assay, which is a bias-controlled multiplex PCR relying on V- and J-specific primers, TCR beta CDR3 regions were amplified from genomic DNA. In a second PCR step, a proprietary barcode and Illumina adapter sequences were attached to the CDR3 amplicons. An Illumina MiSeq instrument was used for sequencing of the CDR3 libraries. In the source study's methods: immunoSEQ Analyzer 3.0 was used for export and quality control, with R Bioconductor and Immunarch used for downstream analyses. Only productive rearrangements in the normalized downsampled data set were used to calculate repertoire metrics. Pathologically expanded clonotypes were defined as those larger than 5 templates in the normalized cohort. The Inverse Simpson Index served as the measure of repertoire diversity. To capture all clonotypes, the CMV-specificity analyses were run on the non-normalized data set. TCRdb limited this immuneACCESS table to in-frame rearrangements with V and J called. A share of clones is missing; checked studies link under half to unresolved V genes, and the rest is unexplained. V and J calls and clone size are given by that table; D and trimming were obtained from the DNA. The sample table holds fewer than 50,000 clones, of which just over 85% were seen once. Clones ranked in the top ten supply 5.9% of the sample.

Study-wide conclusions, independent of this receptor: The sample size was limited, and CD4 and CD8 repertoire contributions could not be separated because cells were not sorted. Inverse Simpson Index values from donors and from recipients before transplant predicted broader TCR repertoire diversity after transplant. Recipient repertoires showed only a small fraction of overlap with donor repertoires, and over 95% appeared de novo at the given depth. After transplant, TCR diversity in recipients dropped, and pathologically expanded clonotypes climbed progressively between day 30 and day 180.

Comment on this clone: Its antigen remains unidentified. The input lacks base qualities; no much larger clone sits a single base away.

The sequence was collected from a man aged 55 to 70 with biphenotypic leukemia. Some clones in this sample may be carry-over from other donors' samples. The rearranged chain carries TRBV10-3 and TRBJ1-5; 8 central bases correspond to TRBD1. This specimen was peripheral blood mononuclear cells, taken before stem cell transplant. The DNA reads TGTGCCATCAGTGAGCTACAGGGGGATCAGCCCCAGCATTTT. It is translated as CAISELQGDQPQHF.